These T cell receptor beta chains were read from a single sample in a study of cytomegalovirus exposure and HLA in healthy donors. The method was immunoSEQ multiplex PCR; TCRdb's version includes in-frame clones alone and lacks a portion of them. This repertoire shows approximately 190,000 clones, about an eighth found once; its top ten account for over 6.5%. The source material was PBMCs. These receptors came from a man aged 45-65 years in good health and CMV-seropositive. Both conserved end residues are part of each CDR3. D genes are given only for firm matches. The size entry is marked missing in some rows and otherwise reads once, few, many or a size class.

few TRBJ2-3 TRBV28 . CASSLGYRATDTQYF TGTGCCAGCAGTTTAGGGTACAGGGCGACGGATACGCAGTATTTT
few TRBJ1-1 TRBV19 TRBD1 CASSMSGGKTEAFF TGTGCCAGTAGTATGTCAGGGGGCAAGACTGAAGCTTTCTTT
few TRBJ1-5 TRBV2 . CASSAVDSKYQPQHF TGTGCCAGCAGTGCGGTGGACAGCAAGTATCAGCCCCAGCATTTT
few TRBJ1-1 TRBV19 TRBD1 CASTETGLRTTEAFF TGTGCCAGTACCGAGACAGGGCTTAGGACCACTGAAGCTTTCTTT
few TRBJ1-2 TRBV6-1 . CASRRDLDYGYTF TGTGCCAGCAGGCGCGATCTAGACTATGGCTACACCTTC
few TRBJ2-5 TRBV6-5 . CASSYSNFQETQYF TGTGCCAGCAGTTACTCAAACTTTCAAGAGACCCAGTACTTC
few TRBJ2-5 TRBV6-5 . CASRLSSSSVRQYF TGTGCCAGCAGGCTATCCTCGAGCAGCGTACGCCAGTACTTC
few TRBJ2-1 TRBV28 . CASSPPGSGEQFF TGTGCCAGCAGTCCACCAGGTTCAGGTGAGCAGTTCTTC
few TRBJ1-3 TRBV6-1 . CASSRQDSGNTIYF TGTGCCAGCAGTAGACAGGACTCTGGAAACACCATATATTTT
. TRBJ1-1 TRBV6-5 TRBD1 CASRPETGLAAFF TGTGCCAGCAGACCAGAGACAGGGCTGGCAGCTTTCTTT
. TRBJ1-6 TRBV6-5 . CASSYSRGSRTSPLHF TGTGCCAGCAGTTACTCTAGGGGTTCCAGAACATCACCCCTCCACTTT
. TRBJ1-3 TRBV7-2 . CASSLVTSSGNTIYF TGTGCCAGCAGCTTAGTGACAAGCTCTGGAAACACCATATATTTT
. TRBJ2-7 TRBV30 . CAWSVYRGYEQYF TGTGCCTGGAGTGTGTACCGGGGATACGAGCAGTACTTC
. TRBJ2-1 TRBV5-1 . CASRPTGAQSYNEQFF TGCGCCAGCAGGCCTACTGGGGCCCAATCCTACAATGAGCAGTTCTTC
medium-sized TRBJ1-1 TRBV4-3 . CASSQEFAPNTEAFF TGCGCCAGCAGCCAAGAGTTTGCGCCGAACACTGAAGCTTTCTTT
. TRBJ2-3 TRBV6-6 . CASFELGGAVTQYF TGTGCCAGCTTCGAACTAGGGGGGGCGGTTACGCAGTATTTT
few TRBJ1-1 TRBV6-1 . CASSRTVNTEAFF TGTGCCAGCAGCCGGACAGTGAACACTGAAGCTTTCTTT
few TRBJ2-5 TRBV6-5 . CASSYVGGVYQETQYF TGTGCCAGCAGTTACGTCGGAGGGGTGTACCAAGAGACCCAGTACTTC
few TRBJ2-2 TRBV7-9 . CASSLGGIGELFF TGTGCCAGCAGCTTAGGAGGGATCGGGGAGCTGTTTTTT
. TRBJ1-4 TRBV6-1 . CASRTGATNEKLFF TGTGCCAGCAGAACAGGTGCAACTAATGAAAAACTGTTTTTT
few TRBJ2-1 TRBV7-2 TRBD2 CASSSSGGANEQFF TGTGCCAGCAGCTCTAGCGGGGGGGCAAATGAGCAGTTCTTC
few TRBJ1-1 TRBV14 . CASSPIDSTGEAFF TGTGCCAGCAGCCCTATCGACAGTACCGGTGAAGCTTTCTTT
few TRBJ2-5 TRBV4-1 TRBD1 CASSQEDRGEETQYF TGCGCCAGCAGCCAAGAAGACAGGGGGGAAGAGACCCAGTACTTC
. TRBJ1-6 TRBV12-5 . CASRGSYNSPLHF TGTGCTAGCCGGGGGTCCTATAATTCACCCCTCCACTTT
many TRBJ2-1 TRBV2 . CASSEEVGTEQFF TGTGCCAGCAGTGAAGAAGTTGGGACAGAGCAGTTCTTC